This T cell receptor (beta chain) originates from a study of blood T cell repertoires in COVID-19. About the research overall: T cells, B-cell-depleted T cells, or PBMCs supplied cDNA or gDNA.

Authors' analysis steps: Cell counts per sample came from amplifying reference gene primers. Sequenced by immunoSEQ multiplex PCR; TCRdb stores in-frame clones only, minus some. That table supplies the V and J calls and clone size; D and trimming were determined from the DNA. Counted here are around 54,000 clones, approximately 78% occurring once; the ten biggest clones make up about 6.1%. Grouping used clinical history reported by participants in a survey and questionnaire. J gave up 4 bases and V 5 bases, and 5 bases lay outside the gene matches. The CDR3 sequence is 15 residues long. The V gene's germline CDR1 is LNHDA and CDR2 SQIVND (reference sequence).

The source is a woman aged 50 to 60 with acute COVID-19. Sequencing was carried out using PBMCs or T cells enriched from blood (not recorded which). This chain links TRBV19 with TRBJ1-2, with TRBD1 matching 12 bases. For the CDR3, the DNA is TGTGCCAGTAGTGGGGGGACAGGGGGCGCCTATGGCTACACCTTC. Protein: CASSGGTGGAYGYTF.